The clone carrying this TCR beta chain was seen a few times. Its specificity is not known. The sample belongs to a study of cytomegalovirus exposure and HLA in healthy donors. This CDR3 has 16 amino acids. The J segment lost 3 bases and the V segment lost 8 bases, leaving 10 bases of the junction unmatched. Germline V CDR1 and CDR2: MDHEN, SYDVKM. General study points: Later work associated roughly 17,000 TCR beta sequences with HLA alleles at 0.05 false discovery rate. Cytomegalovirus status was reportedly diagnosed by the classifier with high sensitivity and specificity. Confirmation was obtained in vitro that a few CMV-associated chains are specific for CMV antigens.

Amplification used 60 Vbeta primers and 13 Jbeta primers. Profiled with immunoSEQ multiplex PCR; TCRdb holds only in-frame clones, not every one. Seen here are over 70,000 clones, approximately 63% observed once, and the top ten hold roughly 9.7%. Sample: PBMCs. This chain uses TRBV28 with TRBJ2-3, with 11 bases lining up with TRBD2. The clonotype comes from a woman in her 50s in good health and CMV-seropositive. CDR3 DNA: TGTGCCAGCTTTGAAACTAGCGGGAGTGGGACAGATACGCAGTATTTT. Translation: CASFETSGSGTDTQYF.